The rows below give T cell receptor beta chains drawn from one sample of a study of OX40 agonist ivuxolimab in advanced cancers. Clones were read by immunoSEQ multiplex PCR, and TCRdb kept only the in-frame ones, dropping some. The sample comprises about 33,000 clones, about 80% of which are singletons, and 10% to 15% rests with the top ten. Sequenced here: CD4+ or CD8+ T cells sorted from blood, sampled in a trial of the OX40 agonist ivuxolimab. The origin of the receptors is an adult with an advanced solid tumor such as melanoma, head and neck, liver or kidney cancer. Each CDR3 is given with its conserved first and last residue. D genes are given only for firm matches. Part of the rows lack a size; the others show once, few, many or a class for expanded clones.

V,J,size,D,DNA,CDR3
TRBV5-6,TRBJ2-7,NA,TRBD2,TGTGCCAGCAAGTCCAGCGGGAGCAACGAGCAGTACTTC,CASKSSGSNEQYF
TRBV29-1,TRBJ2-5,NA,NA,TGCAGCGTTGAAGGAGGGCAGGGTCTCCAAGAGACCCAGTACTTC,CSVEGGQGLQETQYF
TRBV5-5,TRBJ2-1,NA,TRBD2,TGTGCCAGCAGCTTTCCCCTAGCGGGGAGTTATGAGCAGTTCTTC,CASSFPLAGSYEQFF
TRBV9,TRBJ1-1,NA,TRBD1,TGTGCCAGCAGCCACAAACAGGGGAGAGACACTGAAGCTTTCTTT,CASSHKQGRDTEAFF
TRBV6-1,TRBJ2-3,few,NA,TGTGCCAGCAGTGAAGAACTGGCCAGCACAGATACGCAGTATTTT,CASSEELASTDTQYF
TRBV5-1,TRBJ1-4,NA,TRBD1,TGCGCCAGCAGCTTAGGGGGCGAAAAACTGTTTTTT,CASSLGGEKLFF
TRBV29-1,TRBJ2-3,NA,TRBD2,TGCAGCGTTGATTCGCAAGGGGCTAGCGGGGGCCCGGGAGATACGCAGTATTTT,CSVDSQGASGGPGDTQYF
TRBV7-2,TRBJ2-3,NA,TRBD2,TGTGCCAGCAGCCCCCGGGAGGGGCGGGATACGCAGTATTTT,CASSPREGRDTQYF
TRBV6-1,TRBJ2-5,NA,TRBD2,TGTGCCAGCAGTGAACTAGCGGGGGGGCCCCAAGAGACCCAGTACTTC,CASSELAGGPQETQYF
TRBV5-6,TRBJ2-7,once,NA,TGTGCCAGCATGGGCACAGGGAATATCTACGAGCAGTACTTC,CASMGTGNIYEQYF
TRBV10-3,TRBJ1-2,NA,NA,TGTGCCATCAGTGAGGGTAGGGTAGATATCTATGGCTACACCTTC,CAISEGRVDIYGYTF
TRBV29-1,TRBJ2-7,NA,NA,TGCAGCGTTGAAGGAGCGTGGGGGGCCCCCTCCTACGAGCAGTACTTC,CSVEGAWGAPSYEQYF
TRBV6-5,TRBJ2-3,NA,NA,TGTGCCAGCAGCCCTCGATGGGAGGATACGCAGTATTTT,CASSPRWEDTQYF
TRBV2,TRBJ1-2,NA,TRBD1,TGTGCCAGCACCTTGTTTCGACAGGGGCGATATGGCTACACCTTC,CASTLFRQGRYGYTF
TRBV11-2,TRBJ2-7,NA,NA,TGTGCCAGCAGCTTTGGAGGGAGCTACGAGCAGTACTTC,CASSFGGSYEQYF
TRBV13,TRBJ1-1,NA,TRBD1,TGTGCCAGCAGCAGACGTACAGGGGGCATTGAAGCTTTCTTT,CASSRRTGGIEAFF
TRBV9,TRBJ2-7,NA,TRBD1,TGTGCCAGCAGCACGGGACAGGCCAAGGGCTACGAGCAGTACTTC,CASSTGQAKGYEQYF
TRBV2,TRBJ1-1,once,NA,TGTGCCAGCAGTGGTGTGAAGGGTTACACTGAAGCTTTCTTT,CASSGVKGYTEAFF
TRBV7-3,TRBJ1-1,once,NA,TGTGCCAGCAGCTTGTTCAGCGGATCTGAAGCTTTCTTT,CASSLFSGSEAFF
TRBV7-9,TRBJ1-4,NA,NA,TGTGCCAGCAGCCCACAGGAAGACAGTGGTATGGGAAAACTGTTTTTT,CASSPQEDSGMGKLFF
TRBV30,TRBJ1-6,NA,NA,TGTGCCTGGAGTGTAGATGGTGGGGTGAATTCACCCCTCCACTTT,CAWSVDGGVNSPLHF
TRBV19,TRBJ2-7,NA,NA,TGTGCCAGTGGGGACGGACCCTCCTACGAGCAGTACTTC,CASGDGPSYEQYF
TRBV7-8,TRBJ1-2,NA,NA,TGTGCCAGCAGCCCCCCCGCCGCGAAGGAGTTCTATGGCTACACCTTC,CASSPPAAKEFYGYTF
TRBV4-1,TRBJ1-2,NA,NA,TGCGCCAGCAGCCAAGGGGATAACTATGGCTACACCTTC,CASSQGDNYGYTF
TRBV5-5,TRBJ2-7,NA,TRBD1,TGTGCCAGCCTCGGGGACAGTCCCTACGAGCAGTACTTC,CASLGDSPYEQYF
TRBV7-9,TRBJ2-1,NA,TRBD1,TGTGCCAGCAGTCAGGGGGAGAGGTACAATGAGCAGTTCTTC,CASSQGERYNEQFF
TRBV30,TRBJ2-5,NA,NA,TGTGCCTGGAGCGGGGGAGGCAGGGAGACCCAGTACTTC,CAWSGGGRETQYF
TRBV4-1,TRBJ2-5,NA,TRBD2,TGCGCCAGCAGCCTAGCGGGAGGGGAAGAGACCCAGTACTTC,CASSLAGGEETQYF
TRBV5-1,TRBJ1-1,NA,NA,TGCGCCAGCACCGACAGGAACACTGAAGCTTTCTTT,CASTDRNTEAFF
TRBV27,TRBJ2-7,NA,TRBD1,TGTGCCAGCAGTTTAGTACCGGGACAGTTCTACGAGCAGTACTTC,CASSLVPGQFYEQYF
TRBV27,TRBJ1-2,NA,TRBD1,TGTGCCAGCAGCCCGGACAGGGCCAACTATGGCTACACCTTC,CASSPDRANYGYTF
TRBV28,TRBJ1-4,NA,NA,TGTGCCAGCACCGATACCGGGCGGGTCGGAGCAACTAATGAAAAACTGTTTTTT,CASTDTGRVGATNEKLFF
TRBV28,TRBJ1-2,few,NA,TGTGCCAGCACCCGATCATCTCGGGCAGGGGTATCTTACTATGGCTACACCTTC,CASTRSSRAGVSYYGYTF
TRBV13,TRBJ2-5,NA,TRBD1,TGTGCCAGCAGCTCCTTGACAGGGCAACAAGAGACCCAGTACTTC,CASSSLTGQQETQYF
TRBV9,TRBJ2-3,NA,NA,TGTGCCAGCAGCCCCCATCTAGGGACCTTAGAGCAGTATTTT,CASSPHLGTLEQYF
TRBV7-9,TRBJ2-7,once,NA,TGTGCCAGCAGCTCCCCCCCATTGTACGAGCAGTACTTC,CASSSPPLYEQYF
TRBV6-1,TRBJ2-7,NA,NA,TGTGCCAGCAGTGCTCCCTATCGCGAGCAGTACTTC,CASSAPYREQYF
TRBV2,TRBJ2-3,NA,TRBD1,TGTGCCGCGGGCAGGGGGCGAATAGATACGCAGTATTTT,CAAGRGRIDTQYF
TRBV9,TRBJ2-5,NA,TRBD2,TGTGCCAGCAGCGTAGGCGGGGGGTACCAAGAGACCCAGTACTTC,CASSVGGGYQETQYF
TRBV6-6,TRBJ2-1,NA,TRBD1,TGTGCCAGCAGTTCCGACAGGGGTTACAATGAGCAGTTCTTC,CASSSDRGYNEQFF
TRBV11-2,TRBJ1-5,NA,TRBD1,TGTGCCAGCAGCTTGGGGGCAGGGGGCGTTCAGCCCCAGCATTTT,CASSLGAGGVQPQHF
TRBV30,TRBJ2-7,NA,NA,TGTGCCTGGAGTGGCCCGATCTACGAGCAGTACTTC,CAWSGPIYEQYF
TRBV28,TRBJ1-5,NA,TRBD1,TGTGCCAGCAGTGGGACAGGTTACCTCGGTCAGCCCCAGCATTTT,CASSGTGYLGQPQHF
TRBV10-1,TRBJ2-3,NA,NA,TGCGCCAGCAGCCAAGGGTCCTTCCCCGACACAGATACGCAGTATTTT,CASSQGSFPDTDTQYF
TRBV28,TRBJ2-2,few,NA,TGTGCCAGCAGCACAACCGGGGAGCTGTTTTTT,CASSTTGELFF
TRBV28,TRBJ1-2,NA,NA,TGTGCCAGCCGAACCTTTGGGGACTATGGCTACACCTTC,CASRTFGDYGYTF
TRBV5-6,TRBJ1-3,NA,NA,TGTGCCAGCAGCTTGGGTTCCTCTGGAAACACCATATATTTT,CASSLGSSGNTIYF
TRBV7-3,TRBJ2-5,medium-sized,NA,TGTGCCAGCAGCCAGGGGAATTTCCAAGAGACCCAGTACTTC,CASSQGNFQETQYF
TRBV6-5,TRBJ1-4,NA,NA,TGTGCCAGCAGTTCAGGAGCAACTAATGAAAAACTGTTTTTT,CASSSGATNEKLFF